This T cell receptor beta chain was identified during a study of cytomegalovirus exposure and HLA in healthy donors (dated by TCRdb to between 2016 and 2019). Regarding the complete study: In an earlier analysis of around 540 of the donors, about 260 Gb of sequence data and about 110 million unique TCR beta sequences from 150 million to 200 million T cells were reported. An early release covering 550 to 700 HLA-typed donors comprised 250 to 350 gigabases of sequencing data and around 86 million unique TCR sequences. Of the approximately 400 genotyped donors, around 81% fell in the genetic ancestry cluster associated with self-reported Caucasian donors. The later analysis used no new phenotypic data to find candidate immune exposures, relying instead on TCR beta sequences and their occurrence across donors. To decide whether each TCR beta V gene segment behaved as functional or pseudogenic, an earlier analysis of several hundred of the donors relied on high-throughput TCR beta sequencing. Genome-wide SNP genotypes for about 60% of the roughly 700 donors were used in a later genetic analysis, which treated that subset as a discovery cohort. HLA typing covered class I and class II loci at four-digit resolution. Because of strong linkage in the cohort, 5 or 6 DR-DQ haplotypes were treated as single units for association and clustering. A later analysis re-examined previously published TCR beta repertoires from several hundred donors and added high-resolution HLA genotyping to investigate patterns of TCR occurrence. To predict cytomegalovirus infection status, the study brought together high-throughput TCR immunosequencing, statistical association of individual TCRs with disease status, and machine learning. A separate validation cohort of roughly 130 different subjects was used in addition to the roughly 670-subject first cohort. The aim of the study was to test whether cataloging public T cell receptors could identify signatures of past pathogen exposure. Typing coverage varied by locus: about 620-630 donors for A, B, C, DRB1 and DQB1; around 560 for DQA1; about 570 for DPA1; roughly 450 for DPB1. On average, around 240,000 unique TCR beta nucleotide sequences were sequenced per donor among 300 to 500 genotyped donors of the cohort, with about 17% of those sequences being non-productive. Every repertoire in the discovery cohort had been generated on one and the same sequencing platform. The study used immunosequencing to profile the T cell repertoires of approximately 650 subjects and linked those repertoires to cytomegalovirus serostatus. Donor age, sex, ethnicity and CMV serostatus were compiled together with the repertoire data.

Library prep was done by the immunoSEQ multiplex PCR assay. The multiplex PCR relied on a mix of 60 forward primers for TCR Vbeta segments and 13 reverse primers for TCR Jbeta segments. Amplification of the CDR3 region of rearranged TCR beta genes was performed with a multiplex PCR assay on genomic DNA. On the Illumina HiSeq System, the amplified TCR beta libraries were sequenced as 87-base-pair reads. Turning to the authors' computational methods: A later analysis counted tens of millions of unique TCR beta chains across the 700 or so repertoires, and 9.5 million to 11 million of these chains were shared by at least two donors. To remove PCR and sequencing errors, raw reads were error-corrected and collapsed into unique sequences using a nearest-neighbor algorithm that merged closely related sequences. To assign V, D and J gene segments, CDR3 sequences were aligned to IMGT reference sequences. For a sequence to be retained, a match of at least six nucleotides to both a V gene segment and a J gene segment was required. Rearrangements were called productive when the CDR3 lacked stop codons and stayed in frame with V and J; all others were non-productive. Following IMGT convention, CDR3 was defined as the stretch from the second conserved V-encoded cysteine to the conserved J-encoded phenylalanine. In an earlier analysis of around 540 of the donors, sequences lacking an unambiguous match to a single V gene segment were excluded. In an earlier analysis of some 590 of the donors, a V segment was called functional when productive rearrangements were above 56.7%, and segregating when the standard deviation between donors exceeded 5%. A statistical classification framework was built to diagnose cytomegalovirus status from the catalog of TCR beta chain sequences. In a later analysis, TCR nucleotide sequences were compared against IMGT/GENE-DB human TR gene sequences so that V and J genes could be assigned. Using the TCRdist pipeline, a later analysis assigned CDR3 sequences along with most-parsimonious VDJ recombination scenarios. In a later analysis, every TCR beta chain was defined by the combination of its CDR3 amino acid sequence and its V-gene family, and reads without a unique V-gene family were dropped. A later analysis removed 550 to 700 highly shared, low-generation-probability nucleotide sequences to deal with suspected cross-contamination and a sequencing artifact. In a later analysis, a clonal expansion index was calculated for each public chain from normalized within-repertoire ranks of inferred template counts. In a later analysis, generation probabilities were computed using a VDJ recombination model fitted to out-of-frame rearrangements, and the results were checked against IGoR. Hypergeometric tests were used in a later analysis to score TCR-TCR, TCR-HLA and TCR-CMV co-occurrence, with a repertoire-size bias correction applied to the TCR pairs. To estimate false discovery rates, a later analysis permuted the HLA or CMV assignments 20 times. In a later analysis, co-occurring TCRs were grouped using DBSCAN, and TCRdist sequence similarity was added for clustering within HLA-allele-positive subsets. For co-occurrence clustering, repertoires with fewer than 30,000 or more than 120,000 public chains were excluded, along with five repertoires with anomalous nucleotide sharing. TCRdb stores this immuneACCESS table with in-frame sequences only. Part of the clones is absent; in the studies checked, under half of the shortfall reflects unresolved V genes, and no reason is known for the rest. V, J and clone size were drawn from that table, and D and trimming were deduced from the DNA. The sample table records 150,000 to 200,000 clones; nearly 80% of these occur just once. About 1% of the sample comes from the top ten.

The cohort was made up of 500 to 850 healthy bone marrow donors. All cohort members were sampled while nominally healthy, although unrecorded immune exposures were likely present. The donor tested CMV seropositive, placing the donor among the 250 to 350 seropositive members of the cohort. Each donor provided a peripheral blood sample, and peripheral blood mononuclear cells were used for TCR beta sequencing. Genomic DNA was extracted from the blood cell samples with the Qiagen DNeasy Blood Extraction Kit. Study-wide conclusions, independent of this receptor: In a later genetic analysis, a missense DCLRE1C variant was associated with V-gene and J-gene trimming of TCR beta chains, and the association was replicated in an independent cohort. This cohort had only TCR beta chains sequenced, and the lack of alpha or paired-chain data limited which features could be detected. Around 16 rarely observed V segments, including chromosome 9 orphons, were excluded from the earlier analysis of a few hundred of the donors because counts were too low. It was suggested by the authors that the approach could potentially be generalized to other disease states and immunological phenotypes. While some public TCRs were present in many individuals, most TCR sequences turned up only very rarely across donors. Roughly uniform sequencing depth across donors was assumed in presence/absence analyses, although this assumption may not hold. Three of the identified cytomegalovirus-associated TCR beta chains were confirmed in vitro to be specific for cytomegalovirus antigens. The classifier was reported to diagnose cytomegalovirus status with high specificity and sensitivity in both the original and validation cohorts. Specific HLA alleles were associated with 15,000 to 20,000 TCR beta sequences at a false discovery rate of 0.05 in a later analysis. Because HLA typing was missing for some donors at each locus, association tests included only the typed subset. The study listed 150 to 200 TCR beta chains as associated with cytomegalovirus. Most CMV-associated TCR beta chains appeared to be HLA-restricted in a later analysis, and the HLA associations seemed to be driven largely by CMV exposure. CMV serostatus was the only immune exposure information available for the cohort. When HLA alleles, especially DR and DQ, strongly co-occurred, TCR associations were difficult to assign to individual alleles. In a later analysis, TCR association rates were found to vary across HLA loci, with the most associated TCRs seen for DRB1 alleles and the fewest for HLA-C alleles. A further reported finding was that TCR beta sequences accurately predicted the HLA-A and HLA-B alleles for most subjects in the first cohort. A later analysis reported that several top co-occurrence clusters appeared linked to parvovirus B19, influenza, CMV and Epstein-Barr virus. Broadly in line with IMGT annotations, most TCR beta V segments showed up in productive rearrangements about 87% or about 30% of the time in an earlier analysis of around 550 of the donors. A cluster of highly shared sequence variants was judged likely to be a technical artifact of the sequencing pipeline. Because the 87-base-pair reads could not distinguish some IMGT-functional V segments, including TRBV6-2 and TRBV6-3, those segments were excluded. Linkage disequilibrium might explain the correlated functional status among segregating V segments, but an unknown experimental factor could not be ruled out. In a later analysis, HLA-associated TCR beta chains were found to be more clonally expanded and to have lower generation probabilities than equally common non-associated chains. Compared with the roughly 720-donor mean, donors in an Asian-associated ancestry cluster had fewer N-insertions in productive TCRs, according to a later genetic analysis.

Via the germline V gene, CDR1 is MDHEN and CDR2 SYDVKM. From the cysteine through the phenylalanine, the CDR3 covers 15 amino acids. Left in the record is the CDR3 DNA by itself, 45 bases read in frame from the first base. V and J are trimmed by 4 bases and 7 bases, and the gene matches miss 9 bases of the junction. In regard to this clone: The clone's antigen remains unknown. Base qualities are not recorded, but no much larger clone differs from it by a single base.

The rearranged chain carries TRBV28 and TRBJ2-7, and TRBD1 matches 11 of the central bases. Input material: PBMCs. This clonotype was sampled from a woman aged 50 to 60 in good health and CMV-seropositive. The CDR3 corresponds to CASSSGTGGKGEQYF. DNA sequence: TGTGCCAGCAGTTCCGGGACAGGGGGAAAGGGGGAGCAGTACTTC.